These T cell receptor beta chains were read from a single sample in a study of blood T cell repertoires in COVID-19. The table came from immunoSEQ multiplex PCR; TCRdb's copy has only in-frame clones and leaves some out. This sample has 300,000 to 400,000 clones; 65% to 90% occur once, and the top ten carry about 4.2%. The sequenced sample consisted of PBMCs or T cells enriched from blood (not recorded which). Source of these receptors: a woman aged 40 to 50 with acute COVID-19. Both conserved end residues are part of each CDR3. Fields, in order: CDR3 DNA, CDR3 protein, V gene, clone size, J gene, CDR3 length, D gene. D genes are given only for firm matches. The size field is filled for only some rows; it gives once, few, many or a size class.

TGTGCCAGCAGCCGGACGGAGGATTCACCCCTCCACTTT | CASSRTEDSPLHF | TRBV6-5 | NA | TRBJ1-6 | 13 | NA
TGTGCCAGCAGCTTGAAAGGGGGCCACACTGAAGCTTTCTTT | CASSLKGGHTEAFF | TRBV5-6 | NA | TRBJ1-1 | 14 | TRBD1
TGTGCCACCACCCGGAGGACAGGGAAAAACAATGAGCAGTTCTTC | CATTRRTGKNNEQFF | TRBV6-5 | NA | TRBJ2-1 | 15 | TRBD1
TGTGCCAGCAGCATGACAGCGAACACTGAAGCTTTCTTT | CASSMTANTEAFF | TRBV28 | NA | TRBJ1-1 | 13 | NA
TGTGCCAGCAGTGCCGGGACTCAGATCACCGGGGAGCTGTTTTTT | CASSAGTQITGELFF | TRBV27 | NA | TRBJ2-2 | 15 | NA
TGTGCCAGCAGTTTATCGATAGGCGGAGGGGGCGAGACCTATGGCTACACCTTC | CASSLSIGGGGETYGYTF | TRBV27 | NA | TRBJ1-2 | 18 | TRBD1
TGTGCCAGCAGTTTGTGGCCTGCGGCCCCCCGATTT | CASSLWPAAPRF | TRBV12-3/TRBV12-4 | NA | TRBJ1-3 | 12 | NA
TGTGCCAGCAGCTCCGGGACAGTGGCTCAGCCCCAGCATTTT | CASSSGTVAQPQHF | TRBV28 | few | TRBJ1-5 | 14 | TRBD1
TGTGCCAGCAGTTTAGGACTTATGAACACTGAAGCTTTCTTT | CASSLGLMNTEAFF | TRBV7-9 | few | TRBJ1-1 | 14 | NA
TGTGCCACCAGCGGGTCCTCCGGGGAAAAACTGTTTTTT | CATSGSSGEKLFF | TRBV15 | NA | TRBJ1-4 | 13 | NA
TGTGCCATCAGTGATGGCAGCTCCTACAATGAGCAGTTCTTC | CAISDGSSYNEQFF | TRBV10-3 | NA | TRBJ2-1 | 14 | NA
TGTGCCAGCTCACCCCAGGATCTGAACACTGAAGCTTTCTTT | CASSPQDLNTEAFF | TRBV18 | NA | TRBJ1-1 | 14 | NA
TGTGCCAGTACCCCCCCAAGGGGTCGGAACACTGAAGCTTTCTTT | CASTPPRGRNTEAFF | TRBV19 | NA | TRBJ1-1 | 15 | NA
TGTGCTAGTGCCTTGGGCGGGAACTATGGCTACACCTTC | CASALGGNYGYTF | TRBV12-5 | NA | TRBJ1-2 | 13 | NA
TGCAGCGTTGGGGGACTAGCGGGAGGGAACACCGGGGAGCTGTTTTTT | CSVGGLAGGNTGELFF | TRBV29-1 | NA | TRBJ2-2 | 16 | TRBD2
TGTGCCAGCAGCCCTTTGATGGGGACAGGGAACTCCTACGAGCAGTACTTC | CASSPLMGTGNSYEQYF | TRBV11-2 | many | TRBJ2-7 | 17 | TRBD1
TGTGCCAGCAGCTATAGCGGGGCCCTAACCTACAATGAGCAGTTCTTC | CASSYSGALTYNEQFF | TRBV11-1 | NA | TRBJ2-1 | 16 | TRBD2
TGTGCCAGCAGGCTACAGATAAACTATGGCTACACCTTC | CASRLQINYGYTF | TRBV6-5 | NA | TRBJ1-2 | 13 | NA
TGTGCCAGCAGGGGGGGGGACAGGTCCTACGAGCAGTACTTC | CASRGGDRSYEQYF | TRBV28 | NA | TRBJ2-7 | 14 | NA
TGTGCCAGCAGCGCAGGGTGGGGAACTAGCACAGATACGCAGTATTTT | CASSAGWGTSTDTQYF | TRBV9 | NA | TRBJ2-3 | 16 | NA
TGTGCCAGCAGCTTAGGGAGGGCAGGGGGCTTAGATACGCAGTATTTT | CASSLGRAGGLDTQYF | TRBV7-2 | NA | TRBJ2-3 | 16 | TRBD1
TGTGCCAGCAGCCCCGGACAGTGGAACACTGAAGCTTTCTTT | CASSPGQWNTEAFF | TRBV28 | NA | TRBJ1-1 | 14 | NA
TGTGCCAGCAGCCCCACGCGAGAACAGCCCCAGCATTTT | CASSPTREQPQHF | TRBV3-1/TRBV3-2 | NA | TRBJ1-5 | 13 | NA
TGCACCAGCAGCCTACGAGTACAGGGGACGGAAGGCTACACCTTC | CTSSLRVQGTEGYTF | TRBV1 | NA | TRBJ1-2 | 15 | NA
TGTGCCAGCAGCTTAGAACAGTACGAGCAGTACTTC | CASSLEQYEQYF | TRBV7-8 | NA | TRBJ2-7 | 12 | NA
TGCAGTGCCAGTCGTCACAGTCGTCCTGGAAACACCATATATTTT | CSASRHSRPGNTIYF | TRBV20-1 | NA | TRBJ1-3 | 15 | NA
TGCGCCAGCATTCAACCAGGGCAGGAGAAACCTCATTCACCCCTCCACTTT | CASIQPGQEKPHSPLHF | TRBV23-1 | NA | TRBJ1-6 | 17 | NA
TGCGCCAGCAGCCAAGCGCCTAGCGGGGGGTACAATGAGCAGTTCTTC | CASSQAPSGGYNEQFF | TRBV4-3 | NA | TRBJ2-1 | 16 | TRBD2